The 24 T cell receptor beta chains below were found in one sample sequenced in a study of human T cells and chemical hapten exposure. TCRdb used MiXCR to reprocess the RACE reads, holding one entry per CDR3 protein. Among around 200,000 distinct CDR3 sequences listed, nearly 30% were seen once. Stated time point: pre-sensitization, week 0. The treatment is: therapeutic diphenylcyclopropenone sensitization with weekly scalp DPC. The material was whole blood, obtained in connection with sensitization to the hapten diphenylcyclopropenone (DPC). The receptor source for this set is a woman in her thirties with alopecia areata. Some clones in this sample may be carry-over from other donors' samples.

This chain links TRBV20-1 with TRBJ2-7; 7 bases fit TRBD1. CDR3 size: 14 residues. V gave up 1 base and J gave up 3 bases; unmatched junction bases: 6. Germline V gene lookup returns CDR1 DFQATT and CDR2 SNEGSKA (reference sequence). Written as DNA, the CDR3 is TGCAGTGCTAGAGGACAGGGCAACCACTACGAGCAGTACTTC. This codes for CSARGQGNHYEQYF.

In its sample, this clonotype was seen a few times. The V call is TRBV9, the J call TRBJ2-5, with TRBD2 matching over 8 bases. This CDR3 comprises 14 residues. V lost 3 bases and J lost 3; bases outside the gene matches: 4. From germline, CDR1 is SGDLS and CDR2 YYNGEE. CDR3 loop: CASSATGLEETQYF. CDR3 in DNA: TGTGCCAGCAGCGCGACGGGACTAGAAGAGACCCAGTACTTC.

The V gene is TRBV7-2, the J gene TRBJ1-5; D gene ambiguous. V shed 2 bases and J shed 6 bases, with 14 bases lying between them. CDR3 length: 15 residues. Germline V gives CDR1 SGHTA, CDR2 FQGNSA. Here the CDR3 DNA reads TGTGCCAGCAGCTTAAAGGGTCCCCCCGGTCAGCCCCAGCATTTT. Protein product: CASSLKGPPGQPQHF.

This clonotype turned up a few times. The chain is built from TRBV28 and TRBJ2-2; no clear D gene. V was clipped by 6 bases and J by 0 bases, with 5 bases between them. Germline CDR1 and CDR2: MDHEN and SYDVKM. The CDR3 has 13 amino acids. The CDR3 spells CASRETNTGELFF. In nucleotides, the CDR3 is TGTGCCAGCAGGGAGACGAACACCGGGGAGCTGTTTTTT.

This clonotype was seen a few times. V gene TRBV7-2 combines with J gene TRBJ2-5; 8 bases agree with TRBD2. J lost 5 bases, V lost 0 bases, and 8 bases had no gene match. CDR3 size: 16 residues. The germline V gene encodes CDR1 SGHTA and CDR2 FQGNSA. In DNA, the CDR3 is TGTGCCAGCAGCTTAGCCAGCGGGGGTTTCGTTGAGACCCAGTACTTC. Protein: CASSLASGGFVETQYF.

The sample holds a few counts of this clonotype. The rearrangement links TRBV28 to TRBJ2-5; D not resolved. This CDR3 is built from 14 residues. With 5 bases removed from V and 4 bases from J, the gap between germline ends came to 14 bases. Germline lookup yields CDR1 MDHEN and CDR2 SYDVKM. CDR3 amino acids: CASSRPAVTETQYF. CDR3 nucleotide sequence: TGTGCCAGCAGTCGCCCCGCGGTTACAGAGACCCAGTACTTC.

This clonotype has just a few counts. The gene calls are TRBV9 and TRBJ2-1; tentatively, D is TRBD1 (6 bases). Trimming removed 4 bases at V and 2 bases at J, with 13 bases between. The germline V gene encodes CDR1 SGDLS and CDR2 YYNGEE. This CDR3 is 15 amino acids long. The CDR3, as DNA: TGTGCCAGCAGCATTGGACAGCTTACCTACAATGAGCAGTTCTTC. Translated, it gives CASSIGQLTYNEQFF.

This chain connects TRBV25-1 to TRBJ2-3, with TRBD1 as a possible D gene (6 bases). The germline V gene encodes CDR1 MGHDK and CDR2 SYGVNS. The germline V and J ends were trimmed by 10 bases and 7 bases, with 21 bases remaining between them. This CDR3 has 14 amino acids. The CDR3 coding sequence is TGTGCCACCGAGGGGCCTGTGGGGGCGTATACGCAGTATTTT. Its protein product is CATEGPVGAYTQYF.

A few counts support this clonotype. The V and J genes are TRBV4-2 and TRBJ2-2, with 8 nucleotides matching TRBD1. Germline V lookup: CDR1 LGHNA, CDR2 YNFKEQ. The CDR3 loop spans 17 amino acids. After removal of 0 bases from V and 6 bases from J, the junction contained 9 bases not matched to a gene. CDR3 loop: CASSQDWQGALAGELFF. The CDR3 DNA sequence: TGTGCCAGCAGCCAAGATTGGCAGGGGGCGCTTGCCGGGGAGCTGTTTTTT.

The chain is built from TRBV29-1 and TRBJ1-1; D gene ambiguous. The V end lost 2 bases, the J end lost 3 bases, and 4 bases lay between the germline ends. CDR1 and CDR2 from the germline V gene are SQVTM and ANQGSEA. The CDR3 sequence is 11 residues long. The CDR3 loop reads CSVEHYTEAFF. As DNA, the CDR3 is TGCAGCGTTGAACACTACACTGAAGCTTTCTTT. Filled out from reference TRBV29-1 and TRBJ1-1, the complete variable domain reads SAVISQKPSRDICQRGTSLTIQCQVDSQVTMMFWYRQQPGQSLTLIATANQGSEATYESGFVIDKFPISRPNLTFSTLTVSNMSPEDSSIYLCSVEHYTEAFFGQGTRLTVV.

A single count supports this clonotype. The V call is TRBV7-8, the J call TRBJ1-1; 7 positions agree with TRBD1. Trimming took 5 bases from V and 4 from J; bases not matched to a gene: 13. Germline V gives CDR1 SGHVS, CDR2 FQNEAQ. This CDR3 region has 16 residues. As DNA, the CDR3 is TGTGCCAGCAGCCCCAGGACAGGATGGGGGAGCACTGAAGCTTTCTTT. This gives the protein CASSPRTGWGSTEAFF. The entire variable domain, with the rest obtained from reference TRBV7-8 and TRBJ1-1, is as follows: GAGVSQSPRYKVAKRGQDVALRCDPISGHVSLFWYQQALGQGPEFLTYFQNEAQLDKSGLPSDRFFAERPEGSVSTLKIQRTQQEDSAVYLCASSPRTGWGSTEAFFGQGTRLTVV.

This clonotype was counted a few times. V and J are TRBV7-6 and TRBJ2-7; 14 bases map to TRBD2. Germline V gene sequence: CDR1 SGHVS, CDR2 FNYEAQ. This CDR3 region has 16 residues. J lost 4 bases, V lost 1 base, and 3 bases had no gene match. The CDR3 coding sequence is TGTGCCAGCAGCTTAGGGACTAGCGGGAGGCTGTACGAGCAGTACTTC. Translated: CASSLGTSGRLYEQYF.

As to this clonotype: The germline gene is not matched at one end of the junction; a read error may be the cause. The chain is built from TRBV29-1 and TRBJ2-5, with no clear D. The CDR3 extends over 13 amino acids. CDR1 SQVTM and CDR2 ANQGSEA come from the germline V gene. The CDR3 DNA reads as TGCAGCGTTGAAGATTTCGGCCAAGGGACCCAGTACTTC. Translating it yields CSVEDFGQGTQYF.

This clonotype was seen more than once but under ten times. The chain carries TRBV29-1 and TRBJ1-5, with D possibly being TRBD1 (5 bases). In germline, CDR1 is SQVTM, CDR2 ANQGSEA. The V and J ends lost 4 bases and 3 bases respectively, with 10 bases between them. CDR3 length equals 13 residues. This chain's CDR3 is CSVASGLNQPQHF. The CDR3 DNA sequence: TGCAGCGTTGCATCAGGGCTCAATCAGCCCCAGCATTTT.

The rearrangement joins TRBV24-1 to TRBJ2-3; D gene ambiguous. This CDR3 contains 11 residues. Germline V CDR1 and CDR2: KGHDR, SFDVKD. Trimming pared 7 bases from V and 2 bases from J, leaving 3 bases between. The CDR3 DNA sequence: TGTGCCACCAGCAACACAGATACGCAGTATTTT. Its protein is CATSNTDTQYF.

The chain joins TRBV10-2 to TRBJ1-1; 8 bases line up with TRBD1. The CDR3 consists of 13 residues. CDR1 and CDR2 (germline): WSHSY, SAAADI. V trimming: 7 bases; J trimming: 5 bases; junction bases outside the gene matches: 6. Here the CDR3 reads CASIRTGLTEAFF. In nucleotides, the CDR3 is TGCGCCAGCATTAGGACAGGGTTAACTGAAGCTTTCTTT.

This rearrangement joins TRBV29-1 to TRBJ2-7, with D possibly matching TRBD2 (6 bases). CDR3 length: 14 residues. CDR1 and CDR2 (germline): SQVTM, ANQGSEA. Deletions cut 3 bases from V and 1 base from J, with 13 bases between. CDR3 DNA: TGCAGCGTTGAGGGATCGGCGGGGTCCTACGAGCAGTACTTC. Its protein is CSVEGSAGSYEQYF.

The chain couples TRBV29-1 to TRBJ1-1; no reliable D call. Trimming removed 3 bases from V and 1 base from J, with 21 bases in between. Germline CDR1 SQVTM, CDR2 ANQGSEA. The CDR3 has 17 residues. CDR3 bases: TGCAGCGTTGAGCGGGCCGCCACGCAGGCTAAGAACACTGAAGCTTTCTTT. This translates into CSVERAATQAKNTEAFF.

Ten or more counts support this clonotype. This rearrangement joins TRBV27 to TRBJ2-2; D not resolved. V was clipped by 3 bases and J by 2 bases, with 10 bases between them. There are 15 residues in the CDR3. Germline values: CDR1 MNHEY, CDR2 SMNVEV (reference sequence). The CDR3 protein is CASSLLRLNTGELFF. The CDR3 region has the DNA TGTGCCAGCAGTTTGTTAAGGTTAAACACCGGGGAGCTGTTTTTT.

V and J are TRBV28 and TRBJ1-1; possible D gene TRBD1, 5 bases. V was clipped by 3 bases and J by 6 bases, with 14 bases between them. Germline CDR1 is MDHEN and CDR2 is SYDVKM. The CDR3 is made up of 14 amino acids. CDR3 sequence (DNA): TGTGCCAGCAGTTTCATGGCAGGGATGGCTGAAGCTTTCTTT. Translation: CASSFMAGMAEAFF. Looking up the rest from reference TRBV28 and TRBJ1-1 gives the full variable domain: DVKVTQSSRYLVKRTGEKVFLECVQDMDHENMFWYRQDPGLGLRLIYFSYDVKMKEKGDIPEGYSVSREKKERFSLILESASTNQTSMYLCASSFMAGMAEAFFGQGTRLTVV.

The V call is TRBV21-1, the J call TRBJ2-5; the DNA was not compared with TRBD1, the D call given in the table. TRBV21-1 is a documented pseudogene. This CDR3 region has 17 residues. The DNA of the CDR3 is TGTGCCAGCAGCAAAGGGATTGAGGACATGAGACCGGAGACCCAGTACTTC. Translating gives CASSKGIEDMRPETQYF.

There are many counts of this clonotype. V and J are TRBV7-2 and TRBJ1-1; D not certain. Germline assignment: CDR1 SGHTA and CDR2 FQGNSA. CDR3 length: 12 amino acids. The germline V and J ends were trimmed by 3 bases and 6 bases, with 8 bases remaining between them. The CDR3: CASSFGRAEAFF. In DNA, the CDR3 is TGTGCCAGCAGCTTCGGCCGGGCTGAAGCTTTCTTT. The variable domain in full, completed from reference TRBV7-2 and TRBJ1-1, reads GAGVSQSPSNKVTEKGKDVELRCDPISGHTALYWYRQSLGQGLEFLIYFQGNSAPDKSGLPSDRFSAERTGGSVSTLTIQRTQQEDSAVYLCASSFGRAEAFFGQGTRLTVV.

This clonotype was seen a few times. The chain combines TRBV7-2 with TRBJ2-3, with D hard to call. CDR1 is SGHTA and CDR2 is FQGNSA in the germline V gene. The CDR3 sequence is 13 residues long. V gave up 1 base and J gave up 2 bases, with 4 bases separating them. The CDR3 here is CASSLGFTDTQYF. CDR3 coding DNA: TGTGCCAGCAGCTTAGGGTTCACAGATACGCAGTATTTT.

The chain links TRBV4-1 to TRBJ1-1, with D unresolved. The CDR3 is 15 amino acids. The V gene's germline CDR1 is MGHRA and CDR2 YSYEKL. V gave up 4 bases and J gave up 4 bases, with 16 bases separating them. For the CDR3, the DNA is TGCGCCAGCAGCCCCCAGGAGGGCCGATCCACTGAAGCTTTCTTT. It yields the protein CASSPQEGRSTEAFF.